A single sample gave rise to the 30 T cell receptor beta chains below, sequenced in a study of blood T cell repertoires in COVID-19. Assay: immunoSEQ multiplex PCR; the TCRdb copy retains only in-frame clones and omits some. The sample lists 150,000 to 200,000 clones; about 82% were seen once. Sequencing was performed on peripheral blood. These receptors were collected from a man aged 70 or older with active or convalescent COVID-19.

In its sample, this clone was seen a few times. This rearrangement joins TRBV6-1 to TRBJ2-2; 8 positions agree with TRBD1. This CDR3 region has 15 residues. Losses at the gene ends were 3 bases for V and 4 bases for J; bases not matched to a gene: 4. Germline V CDR1 and CDR2: MNHNS, SASEGT. The CDR3 loop reads CASSETGASTGELFF. The CDR3 DNA reads TGTGCCAGCAGTGAGACAGGGGCCAGCACCGGGGAGCTGTTTTTT.

Turning to this clone: A much larger clonotype is one base distant, so this may be a read error. The chain couples TRBV27 to TRBJ1-5; D not resolved. Germline V gene data show CDR1 as MNHEY and CDR2 as SMNVEV (reference sequence). V was pared by 6 bases and J by 3 bases, with 9 bases between. CDR3 size: 13 residues. CDR3 residues: CASRYTSNQPQHF. The CDR3 DNA sequence: TGTGCCAGCAGGTACACCTCCAATCAGCCCCAGCATTTT.

The V and J genes are TRBV5-1 and TRBJ2-3; D unresolved. The V and J ends lost 0 bases and 4 bases respectively, with 6 bases between them. The germline V gene encodes CDR1 SGHRS and CDR2 YFSETQ. The CDR3 loop spans 13 amino acids. CDR3 protein: CASSLERADTQYF. The DNA for the CDR3 is TGCGCCAGCAGCTTGGAACGGGCAGATACGCAGTATTTT. Full variable domain (missing parts from reference TRBV5-1 and TRBJ2-3): KAGVTQTPRYLIKTRGQQVTLSCSPISGHRSVSWYQQTPGQGLQFLFEYFSETQRNKGNFPGRFSGRQFSNSRSEMNVSTLELGDSALYLCASSLERADTQYFGPGTRLTVL.

The CDR3 nucleotides read TGTGCCAGCAGCCCGGGGACAATCACCGGGGAGCTGTTTTTT. Translation: CASSPGTITGELFF. This chain uses TRBV4-2 with TRBJ2-2; D is possibly TRBD1 (6 bases). The germline V gene encodes CDR1 LGHNA and CDR2 YNFKEQ. The V and J ends lost 4 bases and 4 bases respectively, with 10 bases between them. CDR3 length: 14 residues.

V is TRBV7-2 and J is TRBJ1-1; no definite D call. CDR1 and CDR2 from the germline V gene are SGHTA and FQGNSA. This CDR3 spans 13 amino acids. V dropped 5 bases and J dropped 6 bases, with 13 bases sitting between them. CDR3 sequence: CASSPQQWSEAFF. DNA of the CDR3: TGTGCCAGCAGCCCACAACAGTGGTCTGAAGCTTTCTTT. The complete variable domain, with remaining parts taken from reference TRBV7-2 and TRBJ1-1, reads GAGVSQSPSNKVTEKGKDVELRCDPISGHTALYWYRQSLGQGLEFLIYFQGNSAPDKSGLPSDRFSAERTGGSVSTLTIQRTQQEDSAVYLCASSPQQWSEAFFGQGTRLTVV.

The chain has TRBV15 and TRBJ1-2; TRBD1 matches at 8 bases. The V and J ends lost 0 bases and 4 bases, in that order; junction bases with no gene match: 7. Germline values: CDR1 LNHNV, CDR2 YYDKDF (reference sequence). The CDR3 contains 16 residues. CDR3 protein: CATSRDLDRALYGYTF. The CDR3 nucleotides read TGTGCCACCAGCAGAGATTTGGACAGGGCTCTCTATGGCTACACCTTC.

V usage is TRBV7-2 and J usage is TRBJ1-6, with D unclear. V was cut by 5 bases and J by 9 bases, with 17 bases left in between. The CDR3 has 15 residues. Germline CDR1 SGHTA, CDR2 FQGNSA. The CDR3 reads CASSLLDLRSSPLHF. Here the CDR3 DNA reads TGTGCCAGCAGCCTTCTAGACTTAAGGTCTTCACCCCTCCACTTT.

The rearrangement uses TRBV19 and TRBJ1-1, with D uncertain. CDR1 and CDR2 from the germline V gene are LNHDA and SQIVND (reference sequence). The CDR3 runs 15 residues. V was clipped by 5 bases and J by 1 base, with 14 bases between them. The CDR3 DNA reads TGTGCCAGTAGTGGTCCCCTCGTGGCGAACACTGAAGCTTTCTTT. It specifies CASSGPLVANTEAFF.

The DNA of the CDR3 is TGTGCCAGCAGTAAACAGGGGCTTCTGAACAATGAGCAGTTCTTC. It yields the protein CASSKQGLLNNEQFF. The V call is TRBV9, the J call TRBJ2-1; the match to TRBD1 covers 7 bases. This CDR3 comprises 15 residues. Germline CDR1 reads SGDLS; CDR2 reads YYNGEE. With V trimmed by 5 bases and J by 5 bases, 10 bases remained unmatched.

The chain uses TRBV11-2 and TRBJ2-7; no reliable D call. Per the germline V gene, CDR1 is SGHAT and CDR2 is FQNNGV. This CDR3 contains 11 residues. With 6 bases removed from V and 4 bases from J, the gap between germline ends came to 7 bases. The CDR3 loop is CASRSHYEQYF. CDR3 DNA sequence: TGTGCCAGCAGGTCACATTACGAGCAGTACTTC.

This sequence joins TRBV2 and TRBJ2-5; 8 positions match TRBD1. CDR1 is SNHLY, CDR2 FYNNEI, per germline. This CDR3 is 13 amino acids long. Trimming removed 7 bases from V and 9 bases from J; junction bases left unmatched: 10. CDR3 amino acids: CASTTQGGRAQYF. CDR3 bases: TGTGCCAGCACTACACAGGGGGGAAGGGCCCAGTACTTC.

The gene calls are TRBV2 and TRBJ2-1, with D possibly being TRBD2 (5 bases). The CDR3 runs to 14 residues. Germline loops: CDR1 SNHLY, CDR2 FYNNEI. V lost 8 bases and J 0 bases, leaving 11 bases between the germline ends. CDR3 DNA sequence: TGTGCCAGCCGCCCGGGAAGCTCCTACAATGAGCAGTTCTTC. Its protein is CASRPGSSYNEQFF.

V usage is TRBV7-8 and J usage is TRBJ2-7, with D unresolved. The germline CDR1 and CDR2 sequences are SGHVS and FQNEAQ. The CDR3 length is 13 residues. Trimming removed 5 bases at V and 6 bases at J, with 14 bases between. The CDR3 nucleotides are TGTGCCAGCAGCCAACGAGAGGCCTCCGAGCAGTACTTC. As protein: CASSQREASEQYF. Full variable domain (remainder filled in from reference TRBV7-8 and TRBJ2-7): GAGVSQSPRYKVAKRGQDVALRCDPISGHVSLFWYQQALGQGPEFLTYFQNEAQLDKSGLPSDRFFAERPEGSVSTLKIQRTQQEDSAVYLCASSQREASEQYFGPGTRLTVT.

The chain recombines TRBV27 with TRBJ1-2; D may be TRBD1 (5 bases). The V gene lost 4 bases and the J gene lost 6 bases, with 24 bases spanning the gap. The CDR3 is 17 amino acids. The V gene's germline CDR1 is MNHEY and CDR2 SMNVEV (reference sequence). As DNA, the CDR3 is TGTGCCAGCAGTTCCCGTCCCCCTAGACAGACAGAGGATGGCTACACCTTC. It is translated as CASSSRPPRQTEDGYTF.

This clone was picked up a small number of times. The rearrangement uses TRBV30 and TRBJ1-1; perhaps TRBD1 as D (6 bases). The germline V gene has CDR1 GTSNPN and CDR2 SVGIG (reference sequence). This CDR3 is 15 amino acids long. Trimming shortened V by 0 bases and J by 5 bases, and 16 bases separated the two germline ends. The CDR3 loop is CAWSVTTGGRTEAFF. CDR3 nucleotides: TGTGCCTGGAGTGTAACCACCGGGGGGCGGACTGAAGCTTTCTTT. The full variable domain, its missing parts supplied by reference TRBV30 and TRBJ1-1, is SQTIHQWPATLVQPVGSPLSLECTVEGTSNPNLYWYRQAAGRGLQLLFYSVGIGQISSEVPQNLSASRPQDRQFILSSKKLLLSDSGFYLCAWSVTTGGRTEAFFGQGTRLTVV.

This clone was found a few times. J is TRBJ1-1 and V is TRBV4-2; D ambiguous. CDR3 size: 14 residues. Trimming cost V 0 bases and J 1 base, with 6 bases left between them. Per germline, CDR1 LGHNA and CDR2 YNFKEQ. CDR3 residues: CASSQDEANTEAFF. CDR3 nucleotides: TGTGCCAGCAGCCAAGACGAGGCGAACACTGAAGCTTTCTTT.

The chain is built from TRBV6-5 and TRBJ2-7; a weak D match, TRBD1 (6 bases). Trimming shortened V by 7 bases and J by 10 bases, and 14 bases separated the two germline ends. In germline, CDR1 is MNHEY, CDR2 SVGAGI. The CDR3 has 11 amino acids. CDR3: CASTQGGDQYF. CDR3 coding DNA: TGTGCCAGCACCCAAGGGGGAGACCAGTACTTC.

The chain joins TRBV6-5 to TRBJ1-2, with a weak D call TRBD1 (5 bases). This CDR3 contains 11 residues. Germline CDR1 reads MNHEY; CDR2 reads SVGAGI. The V gene lost 11 bases and the J gene lost 2 bases, with 9 bases spanning the gap. As DNA, the CDR3 is TGTGCCGCCAGGGAAAACTATGGCTACACCTTC. It is translated as CAARENYGYTF.

This clone appeared a few times. V gene TRBV29-1 combines with J gene TRBJ1-2, with 9 positions matching TRBD1. CDR1 is SQVTM, CDR2 ANQGSEA, per germline. V gave up 6 bases and J gave up 4 bases; unmatched junction bases: 3. CDR3 length equals 12 residues. CDR3: CSVNRGPYGYTF. Written as DNA, the CDR3 is TGCAGCGTGAACAGGGGGCCCTATGGCTACACCTTC.

V usage is TRBV18 and J usage is TRBJ1-3, with unresolved D. Trimming took off 3 bases at V and 4 bases at J, with 16 bases between the two ends. This CDR3 is built from 16 residues. CDR1 KGHSH and CDR2 LQKENI come from the germline V gene. The CDR3, as DNA: TGTGCCAGCTCACCGCCTAAGACCCCGGGAGGAAACACCATATATTTT. As protein: CASSPPKTPGGNTIYF.

The rearrangement joins TRBV19 to TRBJ1-5; 9 bases fit TRBD1. Germline V lookup: CDR1 LNHDA, CDR2 SQIVND (reference sequence). V dropped 7 bases and J dropped 3; count of bases not matched to a gene: 7. This CDR3 spans 15 amino acids. CDR3 sequence (DNA): TGTGCCAGTAACCCGGACAGGGGCTACAATCAGCCCCAGCATTTT. This encodes CASNPDRGYNQPQHF.

Points on this clone: Other nucleotide sequences in the sample specify the same CDR3. V and J are TRBV5-1 and TRBJ1-3, with 8 bases that match TRBD1. CDR1 and CDR2 (germline): SGHRS, YFSETQ. This CDR3 region has 17 residues. Unmatched junction bases numbered 6, after V lost 0 bases and J lost 1 base. CDR3 sequence reads: CASSLGTGIPSGNTIYF. CDR3 bases: TGCGCCAGCAGCTTGGGGACAGGGATCCCTTCTGGAAACACCATATATTTT.

This CDR3 reads CASSLLGNPEAFF. The CDR3 nucleotides are TGTGCCAGCAGCCTACTAGGGAATCCTGAAGCTTTCTTT. The V gene is TRBV3-1 (or the pseudogene TRBV3-2), the J gene TRBJ1-1; no firm D call. Trimming removed 4 bases from V and 6 bases from J, with 12 bases in between. CDR1 is LGHDT and CDR2 is YNNKEL in the germline V gene (reference sequence). The CDR3 covers 13 residues.

Comment on this clone: The junction differs from germline at one of its ends, possibly a read error. The rearrangement uses TRBV5-1 and TRBJ2-3, with 7 positions matching TRBD2. Germline V gives CDR1 SGHRS, CDR2 YFSETQ. This CDR3 is built from 15 residues. Here the CDR3 reads CANSLGLTSTDTQYF. CDR3 bases: TGCGCCAACAGCTTGGGACTAACAAGCACAGATACGCAGTATTTT.

V and J are TRBV19 and TRBJ1-3; 7 nucleotides match TRBD1. This CDR3 has 16 amino acids. The V and J ends lost 3 bases and 0 bases, in that order; junction bases with no gene match: 5. Germline CDR1 LNHDA, CDR2 SQIVND (reference sequence). The CDR3, as DNA: TGTGCCAGTAGTATGATCCGGGACAGCTCTGGAAACACCATATATTTT. Residues: CASSMIRDSSGNTIYF.

The CDR3 region is CASSYGQGWEKLFF. The CDR3, as DNA: TGTGCCAGCAGTTACGGGCAGGGCTGGGAAAAACTGTTTTTT. The J gene is TRBJ1-4, the V gene TRBV6-5; TRBD1 might be the D (5 bases). CDR3 length: 14 amino acids. CDR1 and CDR2 from the germline V gene are MNHEY and SVGAGI. Trimming took 2 bases from V and 8 from J, leaving 12 bases between them.

This chain uses TRBV14 with TRBJ2-3; D gene unclear. In germline, CDR1 is SGHDN, CDR2 FVKESK. The CDR3 extends over 13 amino acids. The V and J ends lost 4 bases and 1 base respectively, with 6 bases between them. CDR3 amino acids: CASSLLRTDTQYF. CDR3 DNA: TGTGCCAGCAGCCTTCTACGCACAGATACGCAGTATTTT.

V and J are TRBV30 and TRBJ2-1; 14 positions match TRBD2. The trim removed 2 bases at V and 15 bases at J, leaving 6 bases unmatched. The CDR3 has 13 residues. Germline V gives CDR1 GTSNPN, CDR2 SVGIG (reference sequence). CDR3 loop: CAWSMGLAGEVFF. The CDR3 DNA follows: TGTGCCTGGAGTATGGGACTAGCGGGAGAAGTGTTCTTC.

V is TRBV12-3 or TRBV12-4 and J is TRBJ2-5; TRBD2 might be the D (5 bases). CDR3 length equals 12 residues. Trimming removed 3 bases at V and 12 bases at J, with 14 bases between. CDR3 coding DNA: TGTGCCAGCAGTTTCTCAGCGGAGTTAGAGTACTTC. Amino acids: CASSFSAELEYF.

This rearrangement joins TRBV9 to TRBJ1-1; the D gene is possibly TRBD1 (5 bases). There are 15 residues in the CDR3. Between the trimmed V and J ends, which lost 2 bases and 1 base, there was a span of 12 bases. Per the germline V gene, CDR1 is SGDLS and CDR2 is YYNGEE. The chain's CDR3 is CASSVAGHTNTEAFF. As DNA, the CDR3 is TGTGCCAGCAGCGTTGCTGGACACACGAACACTGAAGCTTTCTTT.